This T cell receptor (beta chain) was sequenced during a study of CD8 T cells in Susac syndrome. V lost 4 bases and J 1 base, leaving 13 bases between the germline ends. From germline, CDR1 is MNHEY and CDR2 SMNVEV (reference sequence). There are 15 residues in the CDR3. Reverse transcription of roughly 0.45 to 1 ug RNA was carried out with random hexamers. TCRdb re-called the immunoSEQ multiplex PCR reads with MiXCR, one entry per CDR3 protein. Among about 190,000 distinct CDR3 sequences listed, approximately 94% were seen once. This sequence joins TRBV27 and TRBJ2-5, with D unresolved. The sequence derives from a human donor with Susac syndrome. Sequenced sample: CD4+ T cells from PBMCs. The CDR3: CASSSRSWGQETQYF. The CDR3 bases are TGTGCCAGCAGTTCCAGATCCTGGGGCCAAGAGACCCAGTACTTC.